Following are 15 T cell receptor beta chains from one sample sequenced in a study of cytomegalovirus exposure and HLA in healthy donors. The PCR was carried out with 60 Vbeta primers and 13 Jbeta primers. The assay was immunoSEQ multiplex PCR, and TCRdb's table has in-frame clones only and misses some. The sample comprises approximately 76,000 clones, roughly 60% of which are singletons, and more than 5% rests with the top ten. The sample consisted of PBMCs. The receptors derive from a man aged 30 to 39 in good health and CMV-seropositive.

The rearrangement joins TRBV6-6 to TRBJ2-7, with TRBD2 matching over 8 bases. V lost 0 bases to trimming and J lost 1 base; unmatched junction nucleotides: 2. The CDR3 length is 15 residues. Germline-derived CDR1 and CDR2 are MNHNY and SVGAGI (reference sequence). The CDR3 reads CASSYSTGGSYEQYF. The CDR3 DNA sequence: TGTGCCAGCAGTTACTCGACGGGGGGGTCCTACGAGCAGTACTTC.

This chain joins TRBV5-4 and TRBJ2-7; 9 bases align to TRBD1. The CDR3 covers 14 residues. CDR1 SGHNT and CDR2 YYREEE come from the germline V gene (reference sequence). V dropped 4 bases and J dropped 2; count of bases not matched to a gene: 4. CDR3 protein: CASSGGTGTYEQYF. CDR3 in DNA: TGTGCCAGCAGCGGGGGGACAGGGACCTACGAGCAGTACTTC.

This clone was seen once. CDR3 protein: CAWSGVASTDTQYF. The CDR3 DNA sequence: TGTGCCTGGAGTGGAGTTGCGAGCACAGATACGCAGTATTTT. V gene TRBV30 combines with J gene TRBJ2-3; unclear D gene. Trimming took off 1 base at V and 0 bases at J, with 8 bases between the two ends. This CDR3 region has 14 residues. Germline loops: CDR1 GTSNPN, CDR2 SVGIG (reference sequence). The complete variable domain, with remaining parts taken from reference TRBV30 and TRBJ2-3, reads SQTIHQWPATLVQPVGSPLSLECTVEGTSNPNLYWYRQAAGRGLQLLFYSVGIGQISSEVPQNLSASRPQDRQFILSSKKLLLSDSGFYLCAWSGVASTDTQYFGPGTRLTVL.

This clone is a singleton in its sample. The V and J genes are TRBV19 and TRBJ2-3, with TRBD2 identical over 8 bases. Germline assignment: CDR1 LNHDA and CDR2 SQIVND (reference sequence). Trimming took 10 bases from V and 1 from J; bases not matched to a gene: 7. This CDR3 is built from 14 residues. The CDR3 loop is CATGGTSRTDTQYF. CDR3 DNA sequence: TGTGCCACGGGAGGGACATCCCGCACAGATACGCAGTATTTT.

The rearrangement uses TRBV11-2 and TRBJ2-3; tentatively, D is TRBD2 (5 bases). This CDR3 contains 16 residues. V was trimmed by 5 bases and J by 0 bases, leaving 15 bases between them. Germline V gene lookup returns CDR1 SGHAT and CDR2 FQNNGV. CDR3 bases: TGTGCCAGCAGCCCCGGGGTAGCGAGAAGCACAGATACGCAGTATTTT. Translated: CASSPGVARSTDTQYF.

The chain employs TRBV5-1 and TRBJ1-2; D may be TRBD1 (5 bases). V shed 0 bases and J shed 5 bases, with 11 bases lying between them. CDR3 length equals 14 residues. Per germline, CDR1 SGHRS and CDR2 YFSETQ. CDR3 coding DNA: TGCGCCAGCAGCTTGGCGCAGGGCGCGTATGGCTACACCTTC. This translates into CASSLAQGAYGYTF.

This clone was found a few times. The chain links TRBV11-1 to TRBJ2-2; the D is unclear. Germline V gene sequence: CDR1 SGHAT, CDR2 FQDESV (reference sequence). The CDR3 has 13 residues. V was pared by 2 bases and J by 4 bases, with 5 bases between. The CDR3 spells CASSLSSTGELFF. The CDR3 DNA sequence: TGTGCCAGCAGCTTAAGTAGCACCGGGGAGCTGTTTTTT.

The CDR3, as DNA: TGTGCCTGGGAGACGGGGGGGCAGGAGACCCAGTACTTC. It is translated as CAWETGGQETQYF. This rearrangement joins TRBV30 to TRBJ2-5; 8 nucleotides line up with TRBD2. Losses at the gene ends were 5 bases for V and 5 bases for J; bases not matched to a gene: 7. CDR3 length equals 13 residues. The V gene's germline CDR1 is GTSNPN and CDR2 SVGIG (reference sequence).

As to this clone: Other DNA sequences in the same sample also yield this CDR3. The chain joins TRBV7-2 to TRBJ2-5; 7 nucleotides align to TRBD2. The CDR3 is 13 residues long. Trimming cost V 2 bases and J 5 bases; bases outside gene matches: 2. Germline-derived CDR1 and CDR2 are SGHTA and FQGNSA. As DNA, the CDR3 is TGTGCCAGCAGCTTATTGGGAGGGGAGACCCAGTACTTC. Its translation is CASSLLGGETQYF.

The rearrangement links TRBV5-4 to TRBJ1-2; 7 nucleotides agree with TRBD1. V shed 5 bases, J shed 2 bases, and the junction held 3 bases outside the gene matches. CDR1 is SGHNT and CDR2 is YYREEE in the germline V gene (reference sequence). The CDR3 runs to 13 residues. The CDR3 sequence is CASSNRGNYGYTF. CDR3 sequence (DNA): TGTGCCAGCAGTAACAGGGGAAACTATGGCTACACCTTC.

The chain links TRBV11-3 to TRBJ2-5; the D gene is possibly TRBD1 (6 bases). V was clipped by 5 bases and J by 4 bases, with 14 bases between them. The V gene's germline CDR1 is SGHNT and CDR2 YENEEA. This CDR3 comprises 14 residues. This chain's CDR3 is CASSQGGVGETQYF. The CDR3 coding sequence is TGTGCCAGCAGCCAAGGGGGTGTTGGAGAGACCCAGTACTTC.

This chain links TRBV14 with TRBJ2-5; weak D call: TRBD1 (8 bases). The germline V gene has CDR1 SGHDN and CDR2 FVKESK. This CDR3 has 13 residues. Trimming removed 8 bases from V and 4 bases from J, with 14 bases in between. The CDR3 is CASGAGTGETQYF. The CDR3 DNA reads as TGTGCCAGCGGAGCGGGGACAGGAGAGACCCAGTACTTC.

This clone has just one count. This chain uses TRBV19 with TRBJ2-2; maybe TRBD2 (6 bases). Germline values: CDR1 LNHDA, CDR2 SQIVND (reference sequence). V lost 3 bases and J 5 bases, leaving 16 bases between the germline ends. The CDR3 is made up of 16 amino acids. Here the CDR3 reads CASSITWGSGTGELFF. The CDR3 coding sequence is TGTGCCAGTAGTATTACATGGGGCAGCGGGACCGGGGAGCTGTTTTTT. Looking up the rest from reference TRBV19 and TRBJ2-2 gives the full variable domain: DGGITQSPKYLFRKEGQNVTLSCEQNLNHDAMYWYRQDPGQGLRLIYYSQIVNDFQKGDIAEGYSVSREKKESFPLTVTSAQKNPTAFYLCASSITWGSGTGELFFGEGSRLTVL.

V is TRBV7-6 and J is TRBJ1-2; possible D gene TRBD1, 5 bases. Germline CDR1 SGHVS, CDR2 FNYEAQ. Trimming removed 2 bases at V and 0 bases at J, with 13 bases between. CDR3 length: 16 amino acids. The CDR3 DNA reads as TGTGCCAGCAGCTTACGGTCGGGGGGTTCTAACTATGGCTACACCTTC. Translated, it gives CASSLRSGGSNYGYTF.

This chain uses TRBV18 with TRBJ1-4, with 7 bases lining up with TRBD1. Germline lookup yields CDR1 KGHSH and CDR2 LQKENI. V lost 3 bases to trimming and J lost 0 bases; unmatched junction nucleotides: 4. The length of the CDR3 is 16 residues. The CDR3 protein is CASSPNRGATNEKLFF. The DNA for the CDR3 is TGTGCCAGCTCACCGAACAGGGGCGCAACTAATGAAAAACTGTTTTTT.